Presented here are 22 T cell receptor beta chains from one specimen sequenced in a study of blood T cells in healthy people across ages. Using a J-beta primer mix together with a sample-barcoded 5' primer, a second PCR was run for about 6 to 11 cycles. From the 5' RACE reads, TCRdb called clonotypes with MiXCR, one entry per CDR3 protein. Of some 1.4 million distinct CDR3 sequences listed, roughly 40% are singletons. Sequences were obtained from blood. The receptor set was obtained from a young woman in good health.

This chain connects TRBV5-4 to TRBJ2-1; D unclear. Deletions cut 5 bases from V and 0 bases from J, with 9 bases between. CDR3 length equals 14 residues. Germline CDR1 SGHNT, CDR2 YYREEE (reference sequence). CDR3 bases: TGTGCCAGCAGGTACGATAACTCCTACAATGAGCAGTTCTTC. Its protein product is CASRYDNSYNEQFF.

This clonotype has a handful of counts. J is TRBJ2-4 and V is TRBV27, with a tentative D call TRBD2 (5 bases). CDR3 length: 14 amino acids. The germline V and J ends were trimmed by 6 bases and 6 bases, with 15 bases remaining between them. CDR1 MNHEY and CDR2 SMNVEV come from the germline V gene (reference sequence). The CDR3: CASSNTGRTNIQYF. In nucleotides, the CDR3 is TGTGCCAGCAGCAATACGGGAAGAACAAACATTCAGTACTTC.

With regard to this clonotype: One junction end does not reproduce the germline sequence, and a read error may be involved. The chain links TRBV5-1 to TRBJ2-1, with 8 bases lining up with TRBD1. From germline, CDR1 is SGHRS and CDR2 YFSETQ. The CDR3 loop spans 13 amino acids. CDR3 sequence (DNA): TGCTCCAGCAGCCCGGCGACAGGGGCCGAGCAGTTCTTC. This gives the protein CSSSPATGAEQFF.

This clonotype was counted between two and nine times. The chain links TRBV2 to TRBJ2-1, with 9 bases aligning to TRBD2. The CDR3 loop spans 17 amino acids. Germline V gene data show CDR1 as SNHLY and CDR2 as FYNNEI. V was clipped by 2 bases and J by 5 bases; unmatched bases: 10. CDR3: CASSERGREGGNNEQFF. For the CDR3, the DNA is TGTGCCAGCAGTGAAAGGGGGCGGGAGGGCGGTAACAATGAGCAGTTCTTC.

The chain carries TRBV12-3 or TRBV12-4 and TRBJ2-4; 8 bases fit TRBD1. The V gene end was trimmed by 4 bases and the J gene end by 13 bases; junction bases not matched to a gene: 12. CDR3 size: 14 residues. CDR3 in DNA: TGTGCCAGCAGTTCTAGGACAGGGATTGTTGAGCAGTACTTC. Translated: CASSSRTGIVEQYF.

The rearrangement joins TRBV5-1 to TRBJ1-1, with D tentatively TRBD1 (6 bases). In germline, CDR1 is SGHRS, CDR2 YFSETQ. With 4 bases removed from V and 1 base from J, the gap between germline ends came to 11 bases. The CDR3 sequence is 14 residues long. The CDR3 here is CASSRQESNTEAFF. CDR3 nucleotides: TGCGCCAGCAGCCGACAGGAGTCGAACACTGAAGCTTTCTTT.

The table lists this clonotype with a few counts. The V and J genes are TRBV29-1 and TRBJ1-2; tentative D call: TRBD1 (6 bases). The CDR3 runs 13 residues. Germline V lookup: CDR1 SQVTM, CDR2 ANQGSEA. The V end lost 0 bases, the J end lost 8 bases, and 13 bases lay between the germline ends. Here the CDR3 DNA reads TGCAGCGTTGAAGAGGGGGCTCTAGGAGGCTACACCTTC. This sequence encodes CSVEEGALGGYTF.

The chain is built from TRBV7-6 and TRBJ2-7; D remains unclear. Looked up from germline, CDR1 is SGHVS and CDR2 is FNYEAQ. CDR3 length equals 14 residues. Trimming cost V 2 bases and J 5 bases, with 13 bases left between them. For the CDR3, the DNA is TGTGCCAGCAGCTTATCTAGGGTGTCGAACGAGCAGTACTTC. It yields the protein CASSLSRVSNEQYF.

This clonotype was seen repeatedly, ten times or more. For the CDR3, the DNA is TGTGCCAGCAGCGAAGGAGGGGGAGAGAACTACGAGCAGTACTTC. The encoded protein is CASSEGGGENYEQYF. V is TRBV9 and J is TRBJ2-7; D is tentatively TRBD1 or TRBD2 (6 bases each). The CDR3 has 15 residues. Trimming stripped 3 bases from V and 3 bases from J, with 16 bases between. The germline CDR1 and CDR2 sequences are SGDLS and YYNGEE. Full variable domain (rest looked up from reference TRBV9 and TRBJ2-7): DSGVTQTPKHLITATGQRVTLRCSPRSGDLSVYWYQQSLDQGLQFLIQYYNGEERAKGNILERFSAQQFPDLHSELNLSSLELGDSALYFCASSEGGGENYEQYFGPGTRLTVT.

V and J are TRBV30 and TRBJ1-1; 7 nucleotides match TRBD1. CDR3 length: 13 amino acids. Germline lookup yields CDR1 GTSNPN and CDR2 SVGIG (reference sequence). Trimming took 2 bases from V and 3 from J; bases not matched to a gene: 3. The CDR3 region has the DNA TGTGCCTGGAGTAACACAGGGGACACTGAAGCTTTCTTT. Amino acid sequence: CAWSNTGDTEAFF.

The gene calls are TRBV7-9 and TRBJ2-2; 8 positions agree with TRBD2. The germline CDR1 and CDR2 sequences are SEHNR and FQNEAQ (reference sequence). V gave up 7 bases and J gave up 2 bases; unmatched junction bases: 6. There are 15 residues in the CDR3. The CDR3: CASTNSGKNTGELFF. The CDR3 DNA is TGTGCCAGCACCAATAGCGGGAAAAACACCGGGGAGCTGTTTTTT.

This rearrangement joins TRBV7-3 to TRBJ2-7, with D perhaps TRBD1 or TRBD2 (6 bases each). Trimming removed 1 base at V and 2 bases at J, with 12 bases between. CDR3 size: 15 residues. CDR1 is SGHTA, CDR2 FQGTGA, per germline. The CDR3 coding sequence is TGTGCCAGCAGCTTAAACTCGGGGGCACCCTACGAGCAGTACTTC. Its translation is CASSLNSGAPYEQYF.

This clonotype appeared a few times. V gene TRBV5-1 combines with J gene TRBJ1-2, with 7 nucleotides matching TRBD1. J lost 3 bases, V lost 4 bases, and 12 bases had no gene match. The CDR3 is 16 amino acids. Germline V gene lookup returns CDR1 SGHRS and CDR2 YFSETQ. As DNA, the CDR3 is TGCGCCAGCAGCGGACCCCAGGGGGATAGGGACTATGGCTACACCTTC. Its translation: CASSGPQGDRDYGYTF.

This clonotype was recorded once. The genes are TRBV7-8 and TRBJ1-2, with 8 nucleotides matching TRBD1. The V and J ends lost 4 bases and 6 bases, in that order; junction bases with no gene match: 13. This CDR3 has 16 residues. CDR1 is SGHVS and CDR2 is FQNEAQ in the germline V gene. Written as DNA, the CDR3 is TGTGCCAGCAGCTGGGGCCCAGGGGGCGCAGTAAATGGCTACACCTTC. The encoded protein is CASSWGPGGAVNGYTF.

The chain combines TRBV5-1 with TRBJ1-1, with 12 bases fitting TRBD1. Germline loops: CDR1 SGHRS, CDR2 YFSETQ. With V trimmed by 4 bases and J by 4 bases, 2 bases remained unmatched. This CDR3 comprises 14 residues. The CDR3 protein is CASSGTGGGTEAFF. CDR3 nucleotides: TGCGCCAGCAGCGGGACAGGGGGCGGCACTGAAGCTTTCTTT.

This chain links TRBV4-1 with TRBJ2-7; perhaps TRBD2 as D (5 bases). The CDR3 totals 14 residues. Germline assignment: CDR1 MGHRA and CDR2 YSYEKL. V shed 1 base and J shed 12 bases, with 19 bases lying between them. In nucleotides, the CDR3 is TGCGCCAGCAGCCAAGGGCCAGCGGCAAACATTCGGTACTTC. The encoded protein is CASSQGPAANIRYF.

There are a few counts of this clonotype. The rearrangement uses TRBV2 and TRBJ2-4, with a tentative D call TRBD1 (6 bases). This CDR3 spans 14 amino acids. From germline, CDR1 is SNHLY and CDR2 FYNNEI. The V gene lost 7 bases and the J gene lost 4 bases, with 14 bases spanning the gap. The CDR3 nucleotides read TGTGCCAGCACCTCCCCAAGGGGGAAAAACATTCAGTACTTC. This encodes CASTSPRGKNIQYF.

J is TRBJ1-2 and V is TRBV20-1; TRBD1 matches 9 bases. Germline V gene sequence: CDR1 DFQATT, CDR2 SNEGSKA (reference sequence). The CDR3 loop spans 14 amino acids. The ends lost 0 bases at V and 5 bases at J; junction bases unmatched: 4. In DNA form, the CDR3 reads TGCAGTGCTAGAGAAGGGGACAGGGTTTATGGCTACACCTTC. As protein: CSAREGDRVYGYTF.

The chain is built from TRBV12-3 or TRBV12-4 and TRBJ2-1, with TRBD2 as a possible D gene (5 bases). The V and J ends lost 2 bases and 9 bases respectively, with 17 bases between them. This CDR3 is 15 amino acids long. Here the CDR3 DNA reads TGTGCCAGCAGTTTATCAGTGAGAGTTGAGGGTGAGCAGTTCTTC. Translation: CASSLSVRVEGEQFF.

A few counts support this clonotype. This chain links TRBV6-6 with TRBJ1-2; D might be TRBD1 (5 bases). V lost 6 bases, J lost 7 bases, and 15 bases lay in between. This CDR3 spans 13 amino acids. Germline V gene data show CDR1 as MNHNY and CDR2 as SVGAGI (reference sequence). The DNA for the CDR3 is TGTGCCAGCAGCTCCATGCAGGGTTTTGGCTACACCTTC. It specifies CASSSMQGFGYTF.

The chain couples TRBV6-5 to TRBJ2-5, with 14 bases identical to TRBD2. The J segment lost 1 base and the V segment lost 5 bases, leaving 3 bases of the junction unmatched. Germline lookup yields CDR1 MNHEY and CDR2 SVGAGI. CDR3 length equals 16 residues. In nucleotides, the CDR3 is TGTGCCAGCAGTGACGGACTAGCGGGGGGCCAAGAGACCCAGTACTTC. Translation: CASSDGLAGGQETQYF.

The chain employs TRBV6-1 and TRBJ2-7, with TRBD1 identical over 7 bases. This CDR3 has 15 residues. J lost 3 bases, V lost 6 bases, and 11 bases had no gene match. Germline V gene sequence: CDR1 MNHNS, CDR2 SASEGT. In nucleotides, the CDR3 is TGTGCCAGCAGATTATTAGGACAGGAATACTACGAGCAGTACTTC. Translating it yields CASRLLGQEYYEQYF.